The 19 T cell receptor beta chains reported below all come from one sample, sequenced in a study of OX40 agonist ivuxolimab in advanced cancers. Some clones are missing from TCRdb's copy, which holds only in-frame ones; the method was immunoSEQ multiplex PCR. The table records about 150,000 clones, 94% of them present only once. This specimen consisted of CD4+ or CD8+ T cells sorted from blood, obtained in a trial of the OX40 agonist ivuxolimab. These receptors were collected from an adult with an advanced solid tumor such as melanoma, head and neck, liver or kidney cancer.

The chain couples TRBV19 to TRBJ1-2, with 8 positions matching TRBD1. The trim removed 6 bases at V and 4 bases at J, leaving 7 bases unmatched. The germline CDR1 and CDR2 sequences are LNHDA and SQIVND (reference sequence). The length of the CDR3 is 14 residues. The CDR3 DNA reads TGTGCCAGTAGGACAGGGGTAGGGTTCTATGGCTACACCTTC. It specifies CASRTGVGFYGYTF.

The gene calls are TRBV2 and TRBJ2-3, with D perhaps TRBD1 or TRBD2 (5 bases each). V shed 6 bases and J shed 0 bases, with 13 bases lying between them. From germline, CDR1 is SNHLY and CDR2 FYNNEI. The CDR3 has 15 residues. CDR3 in DNA: TGTGCCAGCAGGGTCGGGACGCCCAGCACAGATACGCAGTATTTT. The encoded protein is CASRVGTPSTDTQYF.

This clone was seen a single time. The gene calls are TRBV4-1 and TRBJ1-4; D perhaps matches TRBD1 (6 bases). The germline V and J ends were trimmed by 4 bases and 8 bases, with 20 bases remaining between them. The CDR3 runs 16 residues. CDR1 is MGHRA, CDR2 YSYEKL, per germline. This CDR3 reads CASSLERSGAREKLFF. The CDR3 DNA follows: TGCGCCAGCAGCCTAGAACGTTCGGGGGCGAGAGAAAAACTGTTTTTT.

This chain links TRBV2 with TRBJ2-5; D could derive from TRBD1 or TRBD2 (6 bases each). Trimming removed 2 bases from V and 1 base from J, with 26 bases in between. The CDR3 sequence is 20 residues long. CDR1 is SNHLY, CDR2 FYNNEI, per germline. CDR3 nucleotides: TGTGCCAGCAGTGAAATAAGTTGGGGAGCAGGGGTCGGGGGCCAAGAGACCCAGTACTTC. The encoded protein is CASSEISWGAGVGGQETQYF.

J is TRBJ1-3 and V is TRBV9; D ambiguous. The germline gives CDR1 SGDLS, CDR2 YYNGEE. V was clipped by 0 bases and J by 8 bases, with 15 bases between them. CDR3 length: 15 residues. CDR3 amino acids: CASSVGRASLDTIYF. CDR3 bases: TGTGCCAGCAGCGTAGGGAGGGCATCTCTAGACACCATATATTTT.

The chain joins TRBV11-3 to TRBJ2-7; possibly TRBD2 for D (5 bases). V was clipped by 4 bases and J by 7 bases, with 17 bases between them. The CDR3 has 14 residues. Germline V CDR1 and CDR2: SGHNT, YENEEA. The CDR3 region has the DNA TGTGCCAGCAGCTCGGACGGCTCAACGGGGGAGCAGTACTTC. Protein product: CASSSDGSTGEQYF.

The chain links TRBV7-2 to TRBJ1-6; D is possibly TRBD1 (5 bases). CDR1 SGHTA and CDR2 FQGNSA come from the germline V gene. Between the trimmed V and J ends, which lost 3 bases and 9 bases, there was a span of 12 bases. This CDR3 contains 14 residues. CDR3 nucleotide sequence: TGTGCCAGCAGCTTCCAAGGGGACGGTTCACCCCTCCACTTT. Protein product: CASSFQGDGSPLHF.

The genes are TRBV5-6 and TRBJ2-7, with 8 bases matching TRBD2. This CDR3 has 16 residues. Trimming cost V 3 bases and J 1 base; bases outside gene matches: 9. Germline assignment: CDR1 SGHDT and CDR2 YYEEEE. The CDR3 region is CASSSPGLGSSYEQYF. CDR3 DNA sequence: TGTGCCAGCAGCTCTCCGGGACTAGGGAGTTCCTACGAGCAGTACTTC.

The chain joins TRBV28 to TRBJ2-4, with no clear D. The CDR3 is made up of 13 amino acids. Germline CDR1 reads MDHEN; CDR2 reads SYDVKM. The germline V and J ends were trimmed by 5 bases and 6 bases, with 11 bases remaining between them. CDR3 DNA sequence: TGTGCCAGCAGTCCCGGACCGGGAAACATTCAGTACTTC. This codes for CASSPGPGNIQYF. Looking up the rest from reference TRBV28 and TRBJ2-4 gives the full variable domain: DVKVTQSSRYLVKRTGEKVFLECVQDMDHENMFWYRQDPGLGLRLIYFSYDVKMKEKGDIPEGYSVSREKKERFSLILESASTNQTSMYLCASSPGPGNIQYFGAGTRLSVL.

The chain employs TRBV7-2 and TRBJ1-1; D is uncertain. The CDR3 loop spans 15 amino acids. CDR1 and CDR2 (germline): SGHTA, FQGNSA. V lost 2 bases and J 3 bases, leaving 13 bases between the germline ends. DNA of the CDR3: TGTGCCAGCAGCTTAATGCCTGGCGCGGACACTGAAGCTTTCTTT. Translation: CASSLMPGADTEAFF. Drawing the rest from reference TRBV7-2 and TRBJ1-1, the complete variable domain is GAGVSQSPSNKVTEKGKDVELRCDPISGHTALYWYRQSLGQGLEFLIYFQGNSAPDKSGLPSDRFSAERTGGSVSTLTIQRTQQEDSAVYLCASSLMPGADTEAFFGQGTRLTVV.

The chain employs TRBV6-5 and TRBJ1-3, with D perhaps TRBD1 (5 bases). V lost 2 bases and J lost 2, with 10 bases in between. The CDR3 has 15 amino acids. In germline, CDR1 is MNHEY, CDR2 SVGAGI. The CDR3 spells CASSYQGKAGNTIYF. CDR3 coding DNA: TGTGCCAGCAGTTACCAGGGAAAGGCTGGAAACACCATATATTTT.

About this clone: The sample contains more than one DNA sequence encoding this CDR3. This chain joins TRBV28 and TRBJ1-2, with TRBD1 matching over 9 bases. V lost 3 bases, J lost 4 bases, and 3 bases stayed unmatched. Looked up from germline, CDR1 is MDHEN and CDR2 is SYDVKM. The length of the CDR3 is 14 residues. CDR3 sequence reads: CASSLGQGTYGYTF. CDR3 coding DNA: TGTGCCAGCAGTTTGGGACAGGGAACCTATGGCTACACCTTC.

Comments on this clone: Other nucleotide sequences in the sample specify the same CDR3. The genes are TRBV4-1 and TRBJ1-6; D uncertain. The germline CDR1 and CDR2 sequences are MGHRA and YSYEKL. This CDR3 contains 19 residues. V lost 1 base and J lost 0, with 16 bases in between. The CDR3 here is CASSQVRPAVSSYNSPLHF. As DNA, the CDR3 is TGCGCCAGCAGCCAAGTGAGGCCGGCGGTGAGCTCCTATAATTCACCCCTCCACTTT.

The rearrangement uses TRBV7-2 and TRBJ1-2; tentative D call: TRBD1 (5 bases). Between the trimmed V and J ends, which lost 2 bases and 4 bases, there was a span of 8 bases. The CDR3 is made up of 13 amino acids. Germline loops: CDR1 SGHTA, CDR2 FQGNSA. The CDR3 is CASSLQGIYGYTF. Written as DNA, the CDR3 is TGTGCCAGCAGCTTACAGGGAATCTATGGCTACACCTTC.

This sequence joins TRBV2 and TRBJ2-5; D possibly corresponds to TRBD2 (6 bases). This CDR3 comprises 15 residues. Germline-derived CDR1 and CDR2 are SNHLY and FYNNEI. The V end was cut by 2 bases, the J end by 0 bases, with 10 bases between. The CDR3, as DNA: TGTGCCAGCAGTGAAAGACTAGTGAACCAAGAGACCCAGTACTTC. Translation: CASSERLVNQETQYF.

The chain is built from TRBV5-4 and TRBJ1-1; D gene uncertain. The CDR3 covers 15 residues. Between the trimmed V and J ends, which lost 2 bases and 0 bases, there was a span of 11 bases. CDR1 and CDR2 (germline): SGHNT, YYREEE (reference sequence). Here the CDR3 reads CASSFFTDMNTEAFF. CDR3 nucleotide sequence: TGTGCCAGCAGCTTCTTTACCGACATGAACACTGAAGCTTTCTTT.

CDR3 loop: CASSLEMGGWGGYTF. The CDR3, as DNA: TGTGCCAGCAGTTTAGAAATGGGGGGTTGGGGTGGCTACACCTTC. V and J are TRBV27 and TRBJ1-2; a possible D gene is TRBD1 (5 bases). Germline V gene sequence: CDR1 MNHEY, CDR2 SMNVEV (reference sequence). The V gene lost 2 bases and the J gene lost 7 bases, with 17 bases spanning the gap. The CDR3 covers 15 residues.

The J gene is TRBJ1-1, the V gene TRBV28; D is unresolved. V lost 7 bases and J lost 0, with 12 bases in between. This CDR3 region has 14 residues. Germline CDR1 is MDHEN and CDR2 is SYDVKM. The CDR3 is CASIRPLMNTEAFF. Written as DNA, the CDR3 is TGTGCCAGCATAAGGCCACTCATGAACACTGAAGCTTTCTTT.

The gene calls are TRBV4-1 and TRBJ1-2; D remains ambiguous. CDR3 length: 14 residues. The V end lost 0 bases, the J end lost 8 bases, and 13 bases lay between the germline ends. Germline values: CDR1 MGHRA, CDR2 YSYEKL. CDR3 sequence: CASSQDGISKGYTF. The CDR3 nucleotides read TGCGCCAGCAGCCAAGATGGTATCTCGAAAGGCTACACCTTC.